Presented here are 18 T cell receptor beta chains from one specimen sequenced in a study of molecular identifiers for immune sequencing clone quantification. Using its own MiXCR run on the PCR reads, TCRdb lists one record per CDR3 protein. This table holds roughly 630,000 distinct CDR3 sequences, 25% found once. Sequencing was carried out using naive CD8+ T cells from blood, with Jurkat cell RNA spiked in. Stated subset: FACS-sorted CD8+CD4-CCR7+CD45RA+ naive T cells. Receptors were obtained from a human donor in good health. Some libraries in this study had Jurkat cell RNA spiked in.

The rearrangement joins TRBV6-2 or TRBV6-3 to TRBJ2-7; D might be TRBD1 or TRBD2, each matching 5 bases. The ends were cut back, 6 bases at V and 5 bases at J, with 20 bases in the middle. Germline V gene lookup returns CDR1 MNHEY and CDR2 SVGEGT. The CDR3 is 15 amino acids. CDR3: CASSYGAALSHEQYF. CDR3 in DNA: TGTGCCAGCAGCTACGGGGCAGCCCTATCCCACGAGCAGTACTTC.

The rearrangement joins TRBV2 to TRBJ1-1; D call uncertain. This CDR3 is built from 12 residues. Germline V lookup: CDR1 SNHLY, CDR2 FYNNEI. V was cut by 6 bases and J by 4 bases, with 9 bases left in between. CDR3 amino acids: CASSDTSTEAFF. CDR3 DNA sequence: TGTGCCAGCAGCGATACGTCCACTGAAGCTTTCTTT. Full variable domain (outside the CDR3, taken from reference TRBV2 and TRBJ1-1): EPEVTQTPSHQVTQMGQEVILRCVPISNHLYFYWYRQILGQKVEFLVSFYNNEISEKSEIFDDQFSVERPDGSNFTLKIRSTKLEDSAMYFCASSDTSTEAFFGQGTRLTVV.

With respect to this clonotype: Relative to the germline gene, one junction end is altered; a read error may explain this. The chain uses TRBV5-4 and TRBJ1-1; D ambiguous. Germline V gene data show CDR1 as SGHNT and CDR2 as YYREEE (reference sequence). The CDR3 spans 13 residues. In DNA, the CDR3 is TGTGCCAGCAGCTTGATCAGCGGTACTGAAGCTCTCTTT. Translation: CASSLISGTEALF.

As to this clonotype: A much larger clone lies a single base off, so this may be a read error. V usage is TRBV7-2 and J usage is TRBJ1-5, with D uncertain. Germline CDR1 reads SGHTA; CDR2 reads FQGNSA. The ends were cut back, 2 bases at V and 0 bases at J, with 8 bases in the middle. CDR3 size: 15 residues. CDR3 protein: CASSLHGDSNQPQHF. In nucleotides, the CDR3 is TGTGCCAGCAGCTTACACGGGGATAGCAATCAGCCCCAGCATTTT.

The V and J genes are TRBV6-2 or TRBV6-3 and TRBJ1-1; D is ambiguous. V was pared by 0 bases and J by 4 bases, with 6 bases between. The CDR3 has 13 amino acids. The germline CDR1 and CDR2 sequences are MNHEY and SVGEGT. CDR3 DNA: TGTGCCAGCAGTTACTCAGGGATCACTGAAGCTTTCTTT. Translated, it gives CASSYSGITEAFF.

For this clonotype: A much larger clone lies one base from this, so it may be a read error. This sequence joins TRBV7-6 and TRBJ2-2; D uncertain. The CDR3 loop spans 15 amino acids. Trimming took off 1 base at V and 13 bases at J, with 19 bases between the two ends. Germline V CDR1 and CDR2: SGHVS, FNYEAQ. Here the CDR3 reads CASSLVPDPDEVLFF. The CDR3 region has the DNA TGTGCCAGCAGCTTAGTCCCAGACCCCGACGAAGTGCTGTTTTTT.

The V gene is TRBV14, the J gene TRBJ2-7, with 8 positions matching TRBD1. CDR3 length equals 14 residues. V lost 4 bases, J lost 5 bases, and 7 bases stayed unmatched. From germline, CDR1 is SGHDN and CDR2 FVKESK. The CDR3 bases are TGTGCCAGCAGCCTACAGGGGGTGTACAACGAGCAGTACTTC. This gives the protein CASSLQGVYNEQYF.

As for this clonotype: A single base separates this from a much larger clone, so it may be a read error. The genes are TRBV10-3 and TRBJ2-3; 10 nucleotides agree with TRBD2. In germline, CDR1 is ENHRY, CDR2 SYGVKD. J lost 6 bases, V lost 2 bases, and 11 bases had no gene match. This CDR3 has 17 amino acids. The CDR3 here is CAISERMGLAIPDTQYF. The CDR3 region has the DNA TGTGCCATCAGTGAGAGGATGGGACTAGCGATTCCGGATACGCAGTATTTT.

This clonotype was seen a handful of times. This CDR3 reads CASRLPNTGELFF. For the CDR3, the DNA is TGTGCCAGCAGACTACCGAACACCGGGGAGCTGTTTTTT. V usage is TRBV7-6 and J usage is TRBJ2-2; no clear D. CDR1 and CDR2 from the germline V gene are SGHVS and FNYEAQ. Deletions cut 6 bases from V and 0 bases from J, with 5 bases between. The CDR3 totals 13 residues.

The chain joins TRBV24-1 to TRBJ1-2; TRBD1 matches at 7 bases. The CDR3 loop spans 14 amino acids. V lost 2 bases, J lost 3 bases, and 2 bases stayed unmatched. Germline CDR1 and CDR2: KGHDR and SFDVKD. The CDR3 DNA reads TGTGCCACCAGTGATTGGGGACAGCACTATGGCTACACCTTC. Its protein is CATSDWGQHYGYTF.

As regards this clonotype: A much larger clone is a single base away; this may be a read error. The chain carries TRBV13 and TRBJ2-3; 10 nucleotides line up with TRBD2. Germline CDR1 reads PRHDT; CDR2 reads FYEKMQ (reference sequence). The CDR3 is made up of 18 amino acids. V trimming: 4 bases; J trimming: 0 bases; junction bases outside the gene matches: 10. The CDR3 region is CASSSNPGLAESTDTQYF. In nucleotides, the CDR3 is TGTGCCAGCAGCTCTAACCCTGGACTAGCGGAGAGCACAGATACGCAGTATTTT.

This clonotype was seen at least ten times. The V gene is TRBV11-2, the J gene TRBJ2-3; 7 nucleotides line up with TRBD2. The germline gives CDR1 SGHAT, CDR2 FQNNGV. The CDR3 is 15 amino acids. Trimming at V came to 1 base and at J to 1 base, leaving 2 bases not matched to a gene. The chain's CDR3 is CASSLAGRGTDTQYF. The CDR3 DNA reads TGTGCCAGCAGCTTAGCGGGGAGGGGCACAGATACGCAGTATTTT.

This clonotype was seen ten or more times. The germline gene is not matched at one end of the junction; a read error may be the cause. The V and J genes are TRBV28 and TRBJ2-7; 7 nucleotides agree with TRBD1. Germline loops: CDR1 MDHEN, CDR2 SYDVKM. CDR3 length: 11 residues. DNA of the CDR3: TGTGCCAGCAGTTTAGGGGGACAGACAAACTTC. Protein: CASSLGGQTNF. The variable domain in full, completed from reference TRBV28 and TRBJ2-7, reads DVKVTQSSRYLVKRTGEKVFLECVQDMDHENMFWYRQDPGLGLRLIYFSYDVKMKEKGDIPEGYSVSREKKERFSLILESASTNQTSMYLCASSLGGQTNFGPGTRLTVT.

This clonotype was seen once. A much larger clone is a single base away; this may be a read error. The chain employs TRBV12-3 or TRBV12-4 and TRBJ2-3, with 7 bases matching TRBD2. This CDR3 is 15 amino acids long. As DNA, the CDR3 is TGTGCCAGCAGTGCTAGCGGCGACAGCACAGGTACGCAGTATTTT. Its translation: CASSASGDSTGTQYF.

This clonotype was counted once. The genes are TRBV20-1 and TRBJ2-3, with D possibly matching TRBD1 (6 bases). Germline V gene sequence: CDR1 DFQATT, CDR2 SNEGSKA (reference sequence). The CDR3 loop spans 15 amino acids. Trimming took 0 bases from V and 6 from J, leaving 16 bases between them. CDR3 DNA sequence: TGCAGTGCTAGAGATTCTGAACAGGGTCACGATACGCAGTATTTT. Residues: CSARDSEQGHDTQYF.

This clonotype was counted a few times. The genes are TRBV7-6 and TRBJ2-1, with TRBD2 matching 11 bases. Looked up from germline, CDR1 is SGHVS and CDR2 is FNYEAQ. Unmatched junction bases numbered 4, after V lost 4 bases and J lost 5 bases. This CDR3 comprises 15 residues. CDR3 DNA: TGTGCCAGCAGCTCCCTAGCGGGAGGCCACAATGAGCAGTTCTTC. Translation: CASSSLAGGHNEQFF. Variable domain in full (rest from reference TRBV7-6 and TRBJ2-1): GAGVSQSPRYKVTKRGQDVALRCDPISGHVSLYWYRQALGQGPEFLTYFNYEAQQDKSGLPNDRFSAERPEGSISTLTIQRTEQRDSAMYRCASSSLAGGHNEQFFGPGTRLTVL.

CDR3 nucleotides: TGTGCCAGCAGCCAAGTGACAGATTCAAACACCGGGGAGCTGTTTTTT. Its translation: CASSQVTDSNTGELFF. The chain joins TRBV3-1 to TRBJ2-2; TRBD1 is a possible D gene (5 bases). The V and J ends lost 1 base and 2 bases respectively, with 11 bases between them. The CDR3 covers 16 residues. CDR1 and CDR2 (germline): LGHDT, YNNKEL (reference sequence).

The sample holds many counts of this clonotype. V gene TRBV7-3 combines with J gene TRBJ1-1; no clear D. V was shortened by 5 bases and J by 4 bases, with 20 bases between the two germline ends. This CDR3 is 16 amino acids long. Germline CDR1 is SGHTA and CDR2 is FQGTGA. The CDR3 coding sequence is TGTGCCAGCAGCCAAGTGGGAAAGGCGGGTCCCACTGAAGCTTTCTTT. Its translation is CASSQVGKAGPTEAFF.